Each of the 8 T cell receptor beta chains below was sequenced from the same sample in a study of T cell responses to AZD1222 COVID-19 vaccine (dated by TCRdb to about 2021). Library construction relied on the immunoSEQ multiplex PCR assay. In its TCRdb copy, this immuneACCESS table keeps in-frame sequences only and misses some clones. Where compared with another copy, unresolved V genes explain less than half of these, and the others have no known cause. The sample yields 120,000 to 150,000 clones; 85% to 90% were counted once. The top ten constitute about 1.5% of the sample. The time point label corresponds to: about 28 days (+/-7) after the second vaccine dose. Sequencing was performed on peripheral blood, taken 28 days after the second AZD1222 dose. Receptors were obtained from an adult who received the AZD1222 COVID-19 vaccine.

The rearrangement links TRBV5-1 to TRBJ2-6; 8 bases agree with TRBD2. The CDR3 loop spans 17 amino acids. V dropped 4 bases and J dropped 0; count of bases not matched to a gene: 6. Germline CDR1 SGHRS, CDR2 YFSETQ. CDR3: CASSPGLAGSGANVLTF. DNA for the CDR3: TGCGCCAGCAGCCCCGGACTAGCCGGCTCTGGGGCCAACGTCCTGACTTTC. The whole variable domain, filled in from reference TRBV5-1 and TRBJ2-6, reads KAGVTQTPRYLIKTRGQQVTLSCSPISGHRSVSWYQQTPGQGLQFLFEYFSETQRNKGNFPGRFSGRQFSNSRSEMNVSTLELGDSALYLCASSPGLAGSGANVLTFGAGSRLTVL.

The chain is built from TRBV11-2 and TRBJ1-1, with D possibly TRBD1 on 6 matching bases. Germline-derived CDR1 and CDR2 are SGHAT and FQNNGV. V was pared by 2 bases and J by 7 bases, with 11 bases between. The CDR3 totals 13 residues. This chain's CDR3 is CASSLKTGLEAFF. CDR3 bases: TGTGCCAGCAGCTTAAAGACAGGACTTGAAGCTTTCTTT.

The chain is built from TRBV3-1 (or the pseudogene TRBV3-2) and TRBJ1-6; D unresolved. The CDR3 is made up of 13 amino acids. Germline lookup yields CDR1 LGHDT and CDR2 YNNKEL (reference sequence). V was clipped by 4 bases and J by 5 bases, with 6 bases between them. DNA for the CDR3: TGTGCCAGCAGCCTAACTAATAATTCACCCCTCCACTTT. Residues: CASSLTNNSPLHF.

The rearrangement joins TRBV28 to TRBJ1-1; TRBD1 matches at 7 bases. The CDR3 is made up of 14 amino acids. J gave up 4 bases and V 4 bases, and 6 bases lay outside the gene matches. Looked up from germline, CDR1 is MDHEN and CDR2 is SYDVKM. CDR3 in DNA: TGTGCCAGCAGTTCACCAGCAGGGGGCACTGAAGCTTTCTTT. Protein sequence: CASSSPAGGTEAFF.

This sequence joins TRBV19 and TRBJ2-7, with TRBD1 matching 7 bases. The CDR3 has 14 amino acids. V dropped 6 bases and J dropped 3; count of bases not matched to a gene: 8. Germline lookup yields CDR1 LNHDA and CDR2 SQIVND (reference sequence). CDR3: CASSAGTVNYEQYF. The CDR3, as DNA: TGTGCCAGTAGCGCCGGGACAGTCAACTACGAGCAGTACTTC.

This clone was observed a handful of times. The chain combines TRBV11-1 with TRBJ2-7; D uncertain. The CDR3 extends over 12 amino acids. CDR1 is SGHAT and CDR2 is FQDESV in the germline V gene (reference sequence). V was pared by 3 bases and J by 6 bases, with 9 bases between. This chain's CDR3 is CASSLIRFEQYF. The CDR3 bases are TGTGCCAGCAGCTTGATCAGATTCGAGCAGTACTTC.

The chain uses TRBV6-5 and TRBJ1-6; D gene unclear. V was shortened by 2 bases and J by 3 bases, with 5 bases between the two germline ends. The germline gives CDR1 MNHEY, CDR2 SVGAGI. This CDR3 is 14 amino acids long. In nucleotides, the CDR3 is TGTGCCAGCAGTTACAACAGCTATAATTCACCCCTCCACTTT. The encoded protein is CASSYNSYNSPLHF.

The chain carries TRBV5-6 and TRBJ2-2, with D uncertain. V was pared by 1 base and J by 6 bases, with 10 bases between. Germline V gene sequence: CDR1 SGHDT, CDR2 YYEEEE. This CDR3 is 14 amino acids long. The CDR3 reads CASSLRPTAGELFF. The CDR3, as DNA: TGTGCCAGCAGCTTGCGACCCACAGCCGGGGAGCTGTTTTTT.